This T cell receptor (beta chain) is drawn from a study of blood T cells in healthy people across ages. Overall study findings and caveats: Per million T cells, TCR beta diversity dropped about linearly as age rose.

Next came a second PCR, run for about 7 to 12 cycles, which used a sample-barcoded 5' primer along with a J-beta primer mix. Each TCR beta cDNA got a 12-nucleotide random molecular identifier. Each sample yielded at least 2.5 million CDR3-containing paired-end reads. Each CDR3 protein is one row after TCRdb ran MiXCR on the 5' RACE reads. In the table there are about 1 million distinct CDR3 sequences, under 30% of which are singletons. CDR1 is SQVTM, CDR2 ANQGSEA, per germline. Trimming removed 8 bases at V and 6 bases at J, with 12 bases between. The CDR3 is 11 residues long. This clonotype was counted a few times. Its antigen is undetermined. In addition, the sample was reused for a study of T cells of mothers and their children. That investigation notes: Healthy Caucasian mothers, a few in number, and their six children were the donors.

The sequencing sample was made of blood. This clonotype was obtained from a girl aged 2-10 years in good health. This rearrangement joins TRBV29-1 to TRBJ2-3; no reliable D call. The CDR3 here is CSLVMGDTQYF. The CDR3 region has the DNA TGCAGCCTCGTGATGGGGGATACGCAGTATTTT.